Below are 29 T cell receptor beta chains sequenced from a single sample in a study of post-analysis software for immune sequencing data. The antigens of these receptors remain unknown. Study-level findings and limits: With TRBV5-6, TRBV5-1 and TRBV20-1 included, a handful of TRBV segments were more frequent in patients than in controls.

Researchers reported that TCR beta cDNA libraries carried unique molecular identifiers. A single record per CDR3 protein comes from TCRdb applying MiXCR to the PCR reads. The sample lists 700,000 to 900,000 distinct CDR3 sequences; approximately 44% were seen once. Specimen: blood. These receptors were taken from a girl aged 10-17 years with multiple sclerosis.

The DNA of the CDR3 is TGTGCCTGGATTCCGGGGGGCACTGAAGCTTTCTTT. It translates to CAWIPGGTEAFF. The chain is built from TRBV30 and TRBJ1-1; TRBD1 is a possible D gene (5 bases). CDR3 length: 12 amino acids. V lost 4 bases and J 4 bases, leaving 10 bases between the germline ends. CDR1 is GTSNPN, CDR2 SVGIG, per germline (reference sequence). The full variable domain, completed using reference TRBV30 and TRBJ1-1, is SQTIHQWPATLVQPVGSPLSLECTVEGTSNPNLYWYRQAAGRGLQLLFYSVGIGQISSEVPQNLSASRPQDRQFILSSKKLLLSDSGFYLCAWIPGGTEAFFGQGTRLTVV.

The chain is built from TRBV29-1 and TRBJ2-5; 9 nucleotides match TRBD2. V dropped 6 bases and J dropped 12; count of bases not matched to a gene: 17. The CDR3 totals 14 residues. Germline loops: CDR1 SQVTM, CDR2 ANQGSEA. The CDR3 bases are TGCAGCGTCACCTCGGCGGTCGCGGGAGGGAGGGAGTACTTC. It yields the protein CSVTSAVAGGREYF.

The chain has TRBV24-1 and TRBJ2-1; D may be TRBD2 (6 bases). The CDR3 loop spans 16 amino acids. V was cut by 7 bases and J by 0 bases, with 15 bases left in between. Germline V gene sequence: CDR1 KGHDR, CDR2 SFDVKD. DNA for the CDR3: TGTGCCACCAGCCTGGGACTTCGGAGCTCCTACAATGAGCAGTTCTTC. This encodes CATSLGLRSSYNEQFF.

This clonotype was counted a few times. The chain carries TRBV2 and TRBJ2-7, with TRBD2 matching 12 bases. The trim removed 2 bases at V and 2 bases at J, leaving 4 bases unmatched. This CDR3 is 16 amino acids long. In germline, CDR1 is SNHLY, CDR2 FYNNEI. Written as DNA, the CDR3 is TGTGCCAGCAGTGAATGGTCTAGCGGGAGGGCCTACGAGCAGTACTTC. Translated: CASSEWSSGRAYEQYF.

The V gene is TRBV13, the J gene TRBJ1-1; TRBD1 agrees at 7 bases. CDR1 is PRHDT and CDR2 is FYEKMQ in the germline V gene (reference sequence). The CDR3 totals 13 residues. The V segment lost 3 bases and the J segment 6 bases; nucleotides outside the gene matches: 4. The CDR3 loop is CASSFTGVAEAFF. CDR3 sequence (DNA): TGTGCCAGCAGCTTTACAGGGGTGGCTGAAGCTTTCTTT.

This chain connects TRBV12-3 or TRBV12-4 to TRBJ2-7, with 11 bases aligning to TRBD2. V gave up 7 bases and J gave up 2 bases; unmatched junction bases: 4. The CDR3 contains 14 residues. CDR3 bases: TGTGCCAGCACCCTAGCGGGAGGTACCTACGAGCAGTACTTC. Translation gives CASTLAGGTYEQYF.

This chain links TRBV5-1 with TRBJ2-1; tentatively, D is TRBD2 (6 bases). Trimming removed 0 bases from V and 5 bases from J, with 12 bases in between. Germline lookup yields CDR1 SGHRS and CDR2 YFSETQ. This CDR3 spans 15 amino acids. This CDR3 is CASSLGLGVHNEQFF. CDR3 nucleotide sequence: TGCGCCAGCAGCTTGGGACTAGGTGTCCACAATGAGCAGTTCTTC.

The rearrangement uses TRBV12-3 or TRBV12-4 and TRBJ1-2; 8 nucleotides align to TRBD1. V dropped 6 bases and J dropped 0; count of bases not matched to a gene: 12. There are 17 residues in the CDR3. CDR3 bases: TGTGCCAGCAGCTCCGGGGACAGGATTAGCACTAACTATGGCTACACCTTC. It yields the protein CASSSGDRISTNYGYTF.

This clonotype has just one count. The rearrangement links TRBV3-1 to TRBJ2-4, with D perhaps given as TRBD1 or TRBD2 (5 bases each). The J call may be in error: the DNA end matches TRBJ2-5 better. This CDR3 has 13 amino acids. Germline CDR1 reads LGHDT; CDR2 reads YNNKEL (reference sequence). CDR3 nucleotides: TGTGCCAGCAGCCAGAGGGGTATTGAGACCCAGTACTTC. Amino acids: CASSQRGIETQYF.

This clonotype appeared a few times. The chain has TRBV12-3 or TRBV12-4 and TRBJ2-3, with no clear D. CDR3 length: 14 amino acids. V was pared by 6 bases and J by 3 bases, with 13 bases between. CDR3 residues: CASSPSSRTDTQYF. CDR3 nucleotides: TGTGCCAGCAGCCCCAGCAGTAGGACAGATACGCAGTATTTT.

The chain links TRBV4-1 to TRBJ2-2; D might be TRBD1 or TRBD2, each matching 6 bases. The CDR3 covers 18 residues. Trimming removed 1 base from V and 3 bases from J, with 18 bases in between. Germline V CDR1 and CDR2: MGHRA, YSYEKL. CDR3 nucleotide sequence: TGCGCCAGCAGCCAAGGTGTGGCTTGGGGGGCCGACACCGGGGAGCTGTTTTTT. It codes for CASSQGVAWGADTGELFF.

The V and J genes are TRBV11-3 and TRBJ2-3; TRBD2 agrees at 8 bases. The ends lost 2 bases at V and 5 bases at J; junction bases unmatched: 6. Germline V lookup: CDR1 SGHNT, CDR2 YENEEA. The CDR3 consists of 15 residues. The CDR3 bases are TGTGCCAGCAGCTTAAGAGCGGGAGACCGAGATACGCAGTATTTT. Encoded protein: CASSLRAGDRDTQYF. The variable domain in full, with the rest retrieved from reference TRBV11-3 and TRBJ2-3, is EAGVVQSPRYKIIEKKQPVAFWCNPISGHNTLYWYLQNLGQGPELLIRYENEEAVDDSQLPKDRFSAERLKGVDSTLKIQPAELGDSAVYLCASSLRAGDRDTQYFGPGTRLTVL.

This clonotype was counted once. This chain connects TRBV9 to TRBJ2-1, with 9 bases lining up with TRBD2. There are 15 residues in the CDR3. After removal of 4 bases from V and 4 bases from J, the junction contained 6 bases not matched to a gene. Germline V gene data show CDR1 as SGDLS and CDR2 as YYNGEE. CDR3 amino acids: CASSTSGLLYNEQFF. The CDR3, as DNA: TGTGCCAGCAGCACTAGCGGGCTTCTTTACAATGAGCAGTTCTTC.

The sample holds a few counts of this clonotype. The chain combines TRBV7-3 with TRBJ2-5; tentatively, D is TRBD2 (7 bases). This CDR3 comprises 14 residues. The germline gives CDR1 SGHTA, CDR2 FQGTGA. V lost 5 bases and J lost 5, with 15 bases in between. The CDR3, as DNA: TGTGCCAGCAGCCCCGGAGGGGGGGTGGAGACCCAGTACTTC. Protein sequence: CASSPGGGVETQYF. Combining the CDR3 with reference TRBV7-3 and TRBJ2-5 gives the whole variable domain GAGVSQTPSNKVTEKGKYVELRCDPISGHTALYWYRQSLGQGPEFLIYFQGTGAADDSGLPNDRFFAVRPEGSVSTLKIQRTERGDSAVYLCASSPGGGVETQYFGPGTRLLVL.

The J gene is TRBJ2-4, the V gene TRBV20-1; D uncertain. The end of the DNA is better explained by TRBJ2-7, so the J call may be wrong. Germline values: CDR1 DFQATT, CDR2 SNEGSKA (reference sequence). The CDR3 is 12 amino acids. Written as DNA, the CDR3 is TGCAGTGCTAGAGAGGGTTCGGACGAGCAGTACTTC. Translated, it gives CSAREGSDEQYF.

This clonotype was observed once. J is TRBJ2-3 and V is TRBV27, with D possibly TRBD2 on 6 matching bases. CDR1 is MNHEY and CDR2 is SMNVEV in the germline V gene (reference sequence). Trimming pared 6 bases from V and 6 bases from J, leaving 13 bases between. The CDR3 runs 13 residues. The chain's CDR3 is CASRLYGGDTQYF. CDR3 nucleotides: TGTGCCAGCAGGCTCTATGGAGGGGATACGCAGTATTTT.

The chain combines TRBV20-1 with TRBJ1-1; 8 nucleotides match TRBD1. The CDR3 length is 16 residues. The V and J ends lost 5 bases and 4 bases, in that order; junction bases with no gene match: 15. CDR1 and CDR2 (germline): DFQATT, SNEGSKA (reference sequence). CDR3: CSAAPRNRGVGTEAFF. The DNA of the CDR3 is TGCAGTGCTGCACCTAGGAACAGGGGGGTGGGCACTGAAGCTTTCTTT.

The table lists this clonotype with a few counts. The J gene is TRBJ2-2, the V gene TRBV11-2, with unresolved D. The CDR3 contains 15 residues. Trimming stripped 3 bases from V and 4 bases from J, with 12 bases between. Per the germline V gene, CDR1 is SGHAT and CDR2 is FQNNGV. The CDR3, as DNA: TGTGCCAGCAGCTTGAAGGGCGGCGGCACCGGGGAGCTGTTTTTT. This codes for CASSLKGGGTGELFF.

This clonotype was counted only a few times. The chain carries TRBV12-3 or TRBV12-4 and TRBJ1-5, with 7 bases identical to TRBD1. The CDR3 has 14 amino acids. V lost 7 bases and J lost 6; bases outside the gene matches: 9. Here the CDR3 reads CASTPGTASQPQHF. The CDR3 bases are TGTGCCAGCACCCCCGGGACAGCTAGTCAGCCCCAGCATTTT.

The V and J genes are TRBV24-1 and TRBJ2-3, with TRBD2 identical over 10 bases. Trimming removed 3 bases from V and 3 bases from J; junction bases left unmatched: 11. Germline CDR1 reads KGHDR; CDR2 reads SFDVKD. The CDR3 length is 18 residues. This CDR3 is CATSDAPGTSAVTDTQYF. The CDR3 DNA sequence: TGTGCCACCAGTGATGCACCCGGGACTAGCGCAGTTACAGATACGCAGTATTTT.

J is TRBJ2-2 and V is TRBV6-2 or TRBV6-3; D gene ambiguous. The CDR3 has 15 amino acids. CDR1 MNHEY and CDR2 SVGEGT come from the germline V gene. The V gene lost 2 bases and the J gene lost 1 base, with 8 bases spanning the gap. The CDR3 sequence: CASSYKAMNTGELFF. As DNA, the CDR3 is TGTGCCAGCAGTTACAAGGCGATGAACACCGGGGAGCTGTTTTTT.

This clonotype was recorded a few times. The chain couples TRBV5-1 to TRBJ2-1; D is undetermined. Trimming removed 0 bases from V and 0 bases from J, with 19 bases in between. CDR1 and CDR2 (germline): SGHRS, YFSETQ. The CDR3 extends over 19 amino acids. The CDR3 DNA reads TGCGCCAGCAGCTTGGGGCAGGAGTTACTATTGAGCTCCTACAATGAGCAGTTCTTC. It is translated as CASSLGQELLLSSYNEQFF.

The CDR3 loop is CASSKPLTDTQYF. As DNA, the CDR3 is TGTGCCAGCAGCAAGCCCCTCACAGATACGCAGTATTTT. The V call is TRBV5-6, the J call TRBJ2-3; D gene uncertain. V was pared by 4 bases and J by 2 bases, with 8 bases between. This CDR3 has 13 residues. From germline, CDR1 is SGHDT and CDR2 YYEEEE.

The J gene is TRBJ2-1, the V gene TRBV28; 7 nucleotides line up with TRBD2. CDR3 length: 12 residues. Germline V gives CDR1 MDHEN, CDR2 SYDVKM. Unmatched junction bases numbered 4, after V lost 3 bases and J lost 11 bases. Here the CDR3 reads CASSFSSGQQFF. The CDR3 nucleotides are TGTGCCAGCAGTTTCTCTAGCGGCCAGCAGTTCTTC.

V usage is TRBV7-6 and J usage is TRBJ2-3; no reliable D call. Trimming cost V 2 bases and J 3 bases, with 15 bases left between them. Germline CDR1 reads SGHVS; CDR2 reads FNYEAQ. There are 16 residues in the CDR3. This chain's CDR3 is CASSLQASLRTDTQYF. As DNA, the CDR3 is TGTGCCAGCAGCTTACAGGCGTCTTTACGGACAGATACGCAGTATTTT.

The chain carries TRBV20-1 and TRBJ2-3; TRBD2 aligns across 7 bases. The CDR3 is 15 residues long. V lost 0 bases, J lost 6 bases, and 9 bases stayed unmatched. Germline CDR1 reads DFQATT; CDR2 reads SNEGSKA (reference sequence). CDR3 bases: TGCAGTGCTAGAGATTACGCGGGAGTCTCGGATACGCAGTATTTT. This gives the protein CSARDYAGVSDTQYF.

This clonotype was detected only a few times. V and J are TRBV19 and TRBJ2-5, with 7 bases matching TRBD1. The CDR3 length is 15 residues. The germline CDR1 and CDR2 sequences are LNHDA and SQIVND (reference sequence). After removal of 2 bases from V and 2 bases from J, the junction contained 5 bases not matched to a gene. The CDR3 sequence: CASSIWTGRQETQYF. The CDR3 DNA follows: TGTGCCAGTAGTATATGGACAGGTCGGCAAGAGACCCAGTACTTC.

This clonotype appeared a few times. V is TRBV5-6 and J is TRBJ2-1; D possibly matches TRBD1 or TRBD2 (5 bases each). This CDR3 comprises 16 residues. Germline lookup yields CDR1 SGHDT and CDR2 YYEEEE. The V gene lost 0 bases and the J gene lost 4 bases, with 14 bases spanning the gap. CDR3 in amino acids: CASSLVLGTAYNEQFF. CDR3 sequence (DNA): TGTGCCAGCAGCTTGGTGTTAGGGACGGCTTACAATGAGCAGTTCTTC.

The V call is TRBV2, the J call TRBJ2-1, with D maybe TRBD2 (5 bases). Germline lookup yields CDR1 SNHLY and CDR2 FYNNEI. V lost 7 bases and J lost 10, with 20 bases in between. The CDR3 length is 14 residues. CDR3 bases: TGTGCCAGCATCCCCACGGACTCCTCCCGCGAGCAGTTCTTC. This encodes CASIPTDSSREQFF.